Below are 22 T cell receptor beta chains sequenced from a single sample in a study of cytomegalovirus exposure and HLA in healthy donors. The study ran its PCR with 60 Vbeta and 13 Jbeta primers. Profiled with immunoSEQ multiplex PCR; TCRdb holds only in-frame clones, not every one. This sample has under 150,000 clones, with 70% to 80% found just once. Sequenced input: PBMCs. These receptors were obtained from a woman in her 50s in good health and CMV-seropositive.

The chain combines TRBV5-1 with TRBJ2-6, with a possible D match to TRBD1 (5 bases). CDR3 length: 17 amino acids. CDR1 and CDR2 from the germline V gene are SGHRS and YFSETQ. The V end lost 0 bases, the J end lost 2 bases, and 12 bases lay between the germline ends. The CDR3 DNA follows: TGCGCCAGCAGCTTGGCCGGGCAGGGTGCTGGGGCCAACGTCCTGACTTTC. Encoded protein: CASSLAGQGAGANVLTF. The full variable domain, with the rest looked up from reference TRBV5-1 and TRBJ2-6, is KAGVTQTPRYLIKTRGQQVTLSCSPISGHRSVSWYQQTPGQGLQFLFEYFSETQRNKGNFPGRFSGRQFSNSRSEMNVSTLELGDSALYLCASSLAGQGAGANVLTFGAGSRLTVL.

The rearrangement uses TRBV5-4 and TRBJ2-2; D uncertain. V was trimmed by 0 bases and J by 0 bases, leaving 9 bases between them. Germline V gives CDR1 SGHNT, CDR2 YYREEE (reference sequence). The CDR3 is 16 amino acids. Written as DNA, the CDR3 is TGTGCCAGCAGCTTGGGTCAGTTCGCGAACACCGGGGAGCTGTTTTTT. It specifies CASSLGQFANTGELFF.

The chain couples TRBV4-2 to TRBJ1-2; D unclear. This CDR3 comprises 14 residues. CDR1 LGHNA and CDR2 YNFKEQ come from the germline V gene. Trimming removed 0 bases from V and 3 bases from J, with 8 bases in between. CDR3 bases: TGTGCCAGCAGCCAAGATGGTCGGGACTATGGCTACACCTTC. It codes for CASSQDGRDYGYTF.

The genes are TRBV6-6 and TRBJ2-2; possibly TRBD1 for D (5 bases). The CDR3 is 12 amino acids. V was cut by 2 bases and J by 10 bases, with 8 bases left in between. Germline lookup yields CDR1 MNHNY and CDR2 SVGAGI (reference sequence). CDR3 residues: CASSYGAPELFF. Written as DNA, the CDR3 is TGTGCCAGCAGTTACGGGGCACCGGAGCTGTTTTTT.

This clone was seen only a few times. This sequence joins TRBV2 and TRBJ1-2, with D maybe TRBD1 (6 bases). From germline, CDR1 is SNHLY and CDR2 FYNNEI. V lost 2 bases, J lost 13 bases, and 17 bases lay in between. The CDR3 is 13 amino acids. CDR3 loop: CASSEQGRGYRTF. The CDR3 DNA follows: TGTGCCAGCAGTGAACAGGGCAGGGGCTATCGCACCTTC.

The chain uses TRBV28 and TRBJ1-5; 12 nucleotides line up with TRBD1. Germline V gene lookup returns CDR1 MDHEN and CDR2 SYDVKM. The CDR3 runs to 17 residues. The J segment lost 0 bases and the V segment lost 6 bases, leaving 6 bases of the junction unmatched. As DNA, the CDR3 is TGTGCCAGCAGGCCCGGGACAGGGGGCGATAGCAATCAGCCCCAGCATTTT. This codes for CASRPGTGGDSNQPQHF.

This chain's CDR3 is CASSLAHEGGANYGYTF. As DNA, the CDR3 is TGTGCCAGCAGCTTAGCCCATGAAGGGGGCGCCAACTATGGCTACACCTTC. The chain has TRBV7-8 and TRBJ1-2; 7 bases agree with TRBD1. This CDR3 spans 17 amino acids. Germline-derived CDR1 and CDR2 are SGHVS and FQNEAQ. The trim removed 0 bases at V and 2 bases at J, leaving 9 bases unmatched.

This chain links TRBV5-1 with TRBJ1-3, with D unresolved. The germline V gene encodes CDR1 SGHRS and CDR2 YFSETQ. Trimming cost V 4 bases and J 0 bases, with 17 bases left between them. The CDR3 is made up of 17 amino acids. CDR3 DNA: TGCGCCAGCAGCCCGGATCGGGGTGAAAGCTCTGGAAACACCATATATTTT. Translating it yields CASSPDRGESSGNTIYF.

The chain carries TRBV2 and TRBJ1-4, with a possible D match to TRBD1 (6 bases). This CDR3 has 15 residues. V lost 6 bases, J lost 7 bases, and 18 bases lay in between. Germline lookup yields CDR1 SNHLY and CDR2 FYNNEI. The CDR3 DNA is TGTGCCAGCAGCGTTACCGGGACACCTAGTGAAAAACTGTTTTTT. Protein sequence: CASSVTGTPSEKLFF.

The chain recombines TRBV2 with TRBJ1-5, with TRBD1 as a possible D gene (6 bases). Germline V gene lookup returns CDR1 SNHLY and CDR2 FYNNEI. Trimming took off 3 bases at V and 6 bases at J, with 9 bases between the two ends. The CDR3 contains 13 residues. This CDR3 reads CASSEGGAQPQHF. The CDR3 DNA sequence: TGTGCCAGCAGTGAGGGGGGGGCTCAGCCCCAGCATTTT.

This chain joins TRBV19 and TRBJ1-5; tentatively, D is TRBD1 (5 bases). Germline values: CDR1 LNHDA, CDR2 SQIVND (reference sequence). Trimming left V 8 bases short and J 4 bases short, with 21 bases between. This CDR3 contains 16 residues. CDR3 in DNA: TGTGCCAGTCGTCGTCCCGGCAGGGATAAGAATCAGCCCCAGCATTTT. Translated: CASRRPGRDKNQPQHF.

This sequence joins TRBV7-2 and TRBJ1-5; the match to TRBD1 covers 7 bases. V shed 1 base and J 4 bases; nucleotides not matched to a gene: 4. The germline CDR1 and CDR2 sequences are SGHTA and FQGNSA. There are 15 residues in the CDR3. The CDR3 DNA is TGTGCCAGCAGCTTAGAGGGGGCGCAAAATCAGCCCCAGCATTTT. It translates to CASSLEGAQNQPQHF.

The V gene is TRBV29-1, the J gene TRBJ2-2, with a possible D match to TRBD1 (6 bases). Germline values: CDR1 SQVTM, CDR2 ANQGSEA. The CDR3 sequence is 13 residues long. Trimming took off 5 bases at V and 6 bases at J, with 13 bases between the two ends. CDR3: CSVTGKESGELFF. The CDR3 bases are TGCAGCGTTACAGGGAAGGAATCCGGGGAGCTGTTTTTT.

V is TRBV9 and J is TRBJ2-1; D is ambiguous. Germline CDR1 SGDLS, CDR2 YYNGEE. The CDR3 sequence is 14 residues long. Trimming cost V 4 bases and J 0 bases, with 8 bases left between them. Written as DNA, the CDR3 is TGTGCCAGCAGCATAAGTAGCTCCTACAATGAGCAGTTCTTC. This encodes CASSISSSYNEQFF.

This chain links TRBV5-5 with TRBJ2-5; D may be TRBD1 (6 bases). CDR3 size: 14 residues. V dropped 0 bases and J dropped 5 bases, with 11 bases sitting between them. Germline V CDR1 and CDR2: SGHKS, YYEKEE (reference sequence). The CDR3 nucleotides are TGTGCCAGCAGCTTGGTACAGGGTCCGGAGACCCAGTACTTC. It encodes CASSLVQGPETQYF.

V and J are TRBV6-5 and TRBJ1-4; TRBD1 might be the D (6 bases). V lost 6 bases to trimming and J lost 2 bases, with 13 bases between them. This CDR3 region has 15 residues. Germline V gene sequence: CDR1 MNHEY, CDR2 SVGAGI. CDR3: CASSWGPDTNEKLFF. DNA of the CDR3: TGTGCCAGCAGCTGGGGGCCAGACACTAATGAAAAACTGTTTTTT.

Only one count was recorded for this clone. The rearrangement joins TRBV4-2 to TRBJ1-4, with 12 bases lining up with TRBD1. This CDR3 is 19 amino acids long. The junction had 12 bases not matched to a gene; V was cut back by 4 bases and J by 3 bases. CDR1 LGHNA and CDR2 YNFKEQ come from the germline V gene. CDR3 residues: CASSPAPGQGALSNEKLFF. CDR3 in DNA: TGTGCCAGCAGCCCGGCCCCGGGACAGGGGGCCCTGTCTAATGAAAAACTGTTTTTT.

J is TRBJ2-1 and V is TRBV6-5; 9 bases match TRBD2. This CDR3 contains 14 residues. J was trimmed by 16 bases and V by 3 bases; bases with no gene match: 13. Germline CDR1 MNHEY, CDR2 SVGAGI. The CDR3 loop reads CASSYAAGERGEFF. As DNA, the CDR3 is TGTGCCAGCAGTTATGCCGCAGGGGAGCGGGGGGAATTCTTC.

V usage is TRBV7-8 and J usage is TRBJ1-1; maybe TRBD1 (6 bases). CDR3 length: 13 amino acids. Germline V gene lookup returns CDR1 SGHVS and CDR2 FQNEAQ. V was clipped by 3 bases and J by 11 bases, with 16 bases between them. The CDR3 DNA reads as TGTGCCAGCAGCTTCGGACAGCTGATGGAGGCTTTCTTT. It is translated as CASSFGQLMEAFF.

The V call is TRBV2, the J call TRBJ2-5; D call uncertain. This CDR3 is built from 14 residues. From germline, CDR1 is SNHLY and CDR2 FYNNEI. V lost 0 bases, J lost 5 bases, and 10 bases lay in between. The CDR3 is CASSEALAKETQYF. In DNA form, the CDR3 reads TGTGCCAGCAGTGAAGCGTTGGCAAAGGAGACCCAGTACTTC.

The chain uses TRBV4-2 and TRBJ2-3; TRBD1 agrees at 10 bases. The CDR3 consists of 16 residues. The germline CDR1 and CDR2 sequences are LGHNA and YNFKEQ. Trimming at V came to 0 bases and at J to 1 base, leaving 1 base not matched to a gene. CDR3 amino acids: CASSQDGTGGTDTQYF. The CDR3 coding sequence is TGTGCCAGCAGCCAAGATGGGACAGGGGGCACAGATACGCAGTATTTT.

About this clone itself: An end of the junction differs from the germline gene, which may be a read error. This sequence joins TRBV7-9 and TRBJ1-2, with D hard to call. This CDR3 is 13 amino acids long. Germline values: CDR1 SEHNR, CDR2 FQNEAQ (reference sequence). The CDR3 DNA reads TGTTCCAGCAGCTTACTGTCCCCGAGGGGCTACACCTTC. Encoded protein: CSSSLLSPRGYTF.